These T cell receptor beta chains were read from a single sample in a study of beta chain features in type 1 diabetes. Generated by immunoSEQ multiplex PCR, the TCRdb table keeps only in-frame clones and is missing some. Of 250,000 to 350,000 clones in the sample, 9.5% to 12% were seen once. Sequencing used naive CD4+ T cells from blood. These receptors originate from a woman in her 30s in good health. Each CDR3 is given with its conserved first and last residue. The order of the fields is V gene, J gene, CDR3 protein.

TRBV5-1	TRBJ2-7	CASSLALVARVHEQYF
TRBV7-2	TRBJ1-4	CASSLGETTNEKLFF
TRBV10-3	TRBJ1-2	CAISDSLDYGYTF
TRBV13	TRBJ1-5	CASSLGSGVGQPQHF
TRBV29-1	TRBJ2-1	CSAGTSGRGSYNEQFF
TRBV7-6	TRBJ2-7	CASSITTGGGEQYF
TRBV27	TRBJ2-3	CASSLNGDTDTQYF
TRBV7-2	TRBJ2-5	CASSGVGTGQETQYF
TRBV28	TRBJ2-7	CASRIKGYEQYF
TRBV2	TRBJ1-3	CASGDYRNSGNTIYF
TRBV15	TRBJ2-1	CATSRSGIPYNEQFF
TRBV6-1	TRBJ1-5	CASTDSREGPQHF
TRBV4-3	TRBJ2-5	CASSQVAGRETQYF
TRBV18	TRBJ2-1	CASSPGTSGNEQFF
TRBV28	TRBJ1-1	CASSFPGTLNTEAFF
TRBV2	TRBJ1-1	CASSGGTGMNTEAFF
TRBV7-2	TRBJ1-1	CASSLVAGRIEAFF
TRBV18	TRBJ2-5	CASSPQGLQETQYF
TRBV7-2	TRBJ2-5	CASRLQGERYQETQYF
TRBV9	TRBJ2-7	CASSVGIGTGSDEQYF
TRBV19	TRBJ2-5	CASRRGQRETQYF
TRBV6-5	TRBJ2-7	CASSYSPGTFAYEQYF
TRBV9	TRBJ2-5	CASSSRTSGMETQYF